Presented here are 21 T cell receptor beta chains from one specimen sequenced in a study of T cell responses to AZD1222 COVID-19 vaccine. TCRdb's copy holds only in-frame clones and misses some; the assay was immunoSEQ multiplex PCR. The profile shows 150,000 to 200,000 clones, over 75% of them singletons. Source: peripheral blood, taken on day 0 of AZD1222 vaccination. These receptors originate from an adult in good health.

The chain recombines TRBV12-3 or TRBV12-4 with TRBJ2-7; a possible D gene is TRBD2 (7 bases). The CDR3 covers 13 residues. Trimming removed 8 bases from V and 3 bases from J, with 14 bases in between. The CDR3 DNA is TGTGCCAGCGGAGCGGGACAACTCTACGAGCAGTACTTC. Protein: CASGAGQLYEQYF.

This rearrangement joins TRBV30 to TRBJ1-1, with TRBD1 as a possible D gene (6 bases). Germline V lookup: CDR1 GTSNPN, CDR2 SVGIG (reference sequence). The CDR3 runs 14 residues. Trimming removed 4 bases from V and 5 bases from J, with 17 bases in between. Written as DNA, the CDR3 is TGTGCCTGGACCTTACAGGGAGGGGGGACTGAAGCTTTCTTT. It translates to CAWTLQGGGTEAFF.

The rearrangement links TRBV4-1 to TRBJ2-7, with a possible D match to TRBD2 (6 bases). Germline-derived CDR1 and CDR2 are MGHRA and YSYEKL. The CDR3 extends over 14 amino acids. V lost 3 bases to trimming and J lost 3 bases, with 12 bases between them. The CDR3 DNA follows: TGCGCCAGCAGCCATGCGGGATCGAGCTACGAGCAGTACTTC. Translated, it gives CASSHAGSSYEQYF.

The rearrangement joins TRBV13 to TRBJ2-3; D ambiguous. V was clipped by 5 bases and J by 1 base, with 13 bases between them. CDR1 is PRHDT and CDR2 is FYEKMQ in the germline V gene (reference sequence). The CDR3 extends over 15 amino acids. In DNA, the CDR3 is TGTGCCAGCAGCCCCGCCGAAGGCGGCACAGATACGCAGTATTTT. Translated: CASSPAEGGTDTQYF.

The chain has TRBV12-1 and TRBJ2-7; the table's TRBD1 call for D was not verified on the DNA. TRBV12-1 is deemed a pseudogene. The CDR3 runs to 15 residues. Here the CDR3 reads CASSGRQGETYEQYV. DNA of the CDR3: TGTGCCAGCAGCGGGAGACAGGGGGAAACCTACGAGCAGTACGTC.

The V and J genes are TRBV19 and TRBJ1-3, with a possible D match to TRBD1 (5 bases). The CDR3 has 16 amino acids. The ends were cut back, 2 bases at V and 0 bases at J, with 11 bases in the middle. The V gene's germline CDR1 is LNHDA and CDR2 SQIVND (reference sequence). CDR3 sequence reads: CASSIFGGISGNTIYF. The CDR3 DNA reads TGTGCCAGTAGTATATTTGGGGGTATCTCTGGAAACACCATATATTTT. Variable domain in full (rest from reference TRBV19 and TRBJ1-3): DGGITQSPKYLFRKEGQNVTLSCEQNLNHDAMYWYRQDPGQGLRLIYYSQIVNDFQKGDIAEGYSVSREKKESFPLTVTSAQKNPTAFYLCASSIFGGISGNTIYFGEGSWLTVV.

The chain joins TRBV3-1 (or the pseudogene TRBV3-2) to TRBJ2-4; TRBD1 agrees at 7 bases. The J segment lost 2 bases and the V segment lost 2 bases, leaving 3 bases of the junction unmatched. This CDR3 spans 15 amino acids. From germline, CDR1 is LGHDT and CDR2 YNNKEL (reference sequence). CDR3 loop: CASSQMTGTKNIQYF. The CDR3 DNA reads TGTGCCAGCAGCCAAATGACAGGGACCAAAAACATTCAGTACTTC.

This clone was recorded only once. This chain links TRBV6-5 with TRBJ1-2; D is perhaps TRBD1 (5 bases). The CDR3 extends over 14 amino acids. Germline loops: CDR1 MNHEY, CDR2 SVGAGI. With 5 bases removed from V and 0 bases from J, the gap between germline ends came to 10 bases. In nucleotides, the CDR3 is TGTGCCAGCAGTCCCGGGGGACCTAACTATGGCTACACCTTC. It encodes CASSPGGPNYGYTF.

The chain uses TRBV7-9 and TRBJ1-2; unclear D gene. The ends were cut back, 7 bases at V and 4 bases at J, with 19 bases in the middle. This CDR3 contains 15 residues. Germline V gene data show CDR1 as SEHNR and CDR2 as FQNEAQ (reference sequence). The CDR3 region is CASTTEGRVGYGYTF. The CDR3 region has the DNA TGTGCCAGCACTACCGAGGGAAGGGTGGGCTATGGCTACACCTTC.

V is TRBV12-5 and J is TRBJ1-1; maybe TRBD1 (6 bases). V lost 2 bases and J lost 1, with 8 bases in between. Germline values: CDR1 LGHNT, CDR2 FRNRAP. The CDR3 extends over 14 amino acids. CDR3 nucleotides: TGTGCTAGTGGTTTGATGACAGGGAACACTGAAGCTTTCTTT. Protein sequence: CASGLMTGNTEAFF.

CDR3 sequence reads: CAISELAGDEQFF. Written as DNA, the CDR3 is TGTGCCATCAGTGAACTAGCGGGGGATGAGCAGTTCTTC. The J gene is TRBJ2-1, the V gene TRBV10-3; 11 bases match TRBD2. V gave up 3 bases and J gave up 8 bases; unmatched junction bases: 0. The CDR3 covers 13 residues. CDR1 is ENHRY, CDR2 SYGVKD, per germline.

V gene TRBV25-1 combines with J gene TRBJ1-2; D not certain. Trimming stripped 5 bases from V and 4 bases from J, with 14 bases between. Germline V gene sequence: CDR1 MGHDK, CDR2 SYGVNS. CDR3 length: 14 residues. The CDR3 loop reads CASSSLDSSYGYTF. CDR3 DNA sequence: TGTGCCAGCAGTAGCCTGGACTCTTCCTATGGCTACACCTTC.

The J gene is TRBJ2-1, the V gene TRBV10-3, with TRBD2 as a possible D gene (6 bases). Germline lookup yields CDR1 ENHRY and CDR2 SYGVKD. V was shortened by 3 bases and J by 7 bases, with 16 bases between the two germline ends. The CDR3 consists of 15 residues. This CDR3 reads CAISDGRGQRNEQFF. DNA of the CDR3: TGTGCCATCAGTGATGGGCGGGGCCAGAGGAATGAGCAGTTCTTC.

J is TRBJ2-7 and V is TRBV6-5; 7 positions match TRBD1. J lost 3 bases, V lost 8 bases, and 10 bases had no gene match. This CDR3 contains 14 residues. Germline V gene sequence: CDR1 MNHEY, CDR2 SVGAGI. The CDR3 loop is CASEYRGWSYEQYF. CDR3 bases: TGTGCCAGCGAATACAGGGGATGGAGCTACGAGCAGTACTTC.

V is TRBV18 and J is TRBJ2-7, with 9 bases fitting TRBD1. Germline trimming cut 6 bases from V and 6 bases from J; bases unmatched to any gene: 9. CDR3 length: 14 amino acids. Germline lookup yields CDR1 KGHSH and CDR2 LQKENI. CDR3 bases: TGTGCCAGCTCGGACGGGACAGGGTTTTTCGAGCAGTACTTC. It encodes CASSDGTGFFEQYF. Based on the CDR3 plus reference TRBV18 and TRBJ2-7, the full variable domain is NAGVMQNPRHLVRRRGQEARLRCSPMKGHSHVYWYRQLPEEGLKFMVYLQKENIIDESGMPKERFSAEFPKEGPSILRIQQVVRGDSAAYFCASSDGTGFFEQYFGPGTRLTVT.

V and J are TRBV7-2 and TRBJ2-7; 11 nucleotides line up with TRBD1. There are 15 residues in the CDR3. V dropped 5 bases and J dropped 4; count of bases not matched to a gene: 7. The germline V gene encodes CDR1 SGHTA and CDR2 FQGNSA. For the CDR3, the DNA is TGTGCCAGCAGCGCGCGGACAGGGGGCCAATACGAGCAGTACTTC. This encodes CASSARTGGQYEQYF.

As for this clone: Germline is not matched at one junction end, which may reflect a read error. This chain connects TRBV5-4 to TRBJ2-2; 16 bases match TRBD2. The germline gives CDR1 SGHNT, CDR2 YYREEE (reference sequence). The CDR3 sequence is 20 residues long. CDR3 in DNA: TGTGCCAGCAGCCCACCGCCGGGGACTAGCGGGGGGGCGAACGCCGGGGAGCTGTTTTTT. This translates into CASSPPPGTSGGANAGELFF.

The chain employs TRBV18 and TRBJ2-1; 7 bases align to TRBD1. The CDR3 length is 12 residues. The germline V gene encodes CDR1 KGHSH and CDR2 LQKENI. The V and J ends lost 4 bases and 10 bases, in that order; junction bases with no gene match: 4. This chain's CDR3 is CASSLRQGEQFF. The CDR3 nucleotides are TGTGCCAGCTCACTTAGACAGGGAGAGCAGTTCTTC.

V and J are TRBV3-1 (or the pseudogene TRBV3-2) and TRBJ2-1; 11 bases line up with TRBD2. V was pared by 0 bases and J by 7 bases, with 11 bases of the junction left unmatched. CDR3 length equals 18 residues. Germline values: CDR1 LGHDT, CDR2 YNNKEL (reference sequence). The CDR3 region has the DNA TGTGCCAGCAGCCAAGATCTAGCGGGGGGCCAGTCTTGGAATGAGCAGTTCTTC. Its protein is CASSQDLAGGQSWNEQFF.

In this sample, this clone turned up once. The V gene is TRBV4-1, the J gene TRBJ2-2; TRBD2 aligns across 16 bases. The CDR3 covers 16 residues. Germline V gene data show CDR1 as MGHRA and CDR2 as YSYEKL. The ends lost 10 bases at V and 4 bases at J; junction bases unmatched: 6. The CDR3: CATGTSGGAFTGELFF. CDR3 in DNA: TGCGCCACCGGGACTAGCGGGGGGGCCTTCACCGGGGAGCTGTTTTTT.

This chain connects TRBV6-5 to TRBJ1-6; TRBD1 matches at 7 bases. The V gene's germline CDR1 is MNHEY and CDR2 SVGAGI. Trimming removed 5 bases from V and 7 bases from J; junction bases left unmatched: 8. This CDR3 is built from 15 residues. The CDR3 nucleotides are TGTGCCAGCAGTCAAACCGGGACAGCAAATTCACCCCTCCACTTT. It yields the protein CASSQTGTANSPLHF.